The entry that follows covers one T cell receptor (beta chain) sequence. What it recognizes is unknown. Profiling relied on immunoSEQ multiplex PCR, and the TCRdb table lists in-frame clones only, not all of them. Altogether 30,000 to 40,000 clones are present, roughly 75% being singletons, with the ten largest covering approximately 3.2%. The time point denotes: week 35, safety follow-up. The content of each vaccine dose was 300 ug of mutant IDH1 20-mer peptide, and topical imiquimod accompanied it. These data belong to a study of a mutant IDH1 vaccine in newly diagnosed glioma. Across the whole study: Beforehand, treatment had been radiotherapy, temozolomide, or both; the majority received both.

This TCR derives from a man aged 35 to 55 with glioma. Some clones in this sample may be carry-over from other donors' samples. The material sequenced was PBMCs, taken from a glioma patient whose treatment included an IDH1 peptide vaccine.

The CDR3 DNA follows: TGTGCCAGCAGTGGACGGCTCACTGAAGCTTTCTTT. This translates into CASSGRLTEAFF. V and J are TRBV19 and TRBJ1-1; the D is unclear. CDR1 and CDR2 (germline): LNHDA, SQIVND (reference sequence). CDR3 length equals 12 residues. V was pared by 9 bases and J by 4 bases, with 12 bases between.